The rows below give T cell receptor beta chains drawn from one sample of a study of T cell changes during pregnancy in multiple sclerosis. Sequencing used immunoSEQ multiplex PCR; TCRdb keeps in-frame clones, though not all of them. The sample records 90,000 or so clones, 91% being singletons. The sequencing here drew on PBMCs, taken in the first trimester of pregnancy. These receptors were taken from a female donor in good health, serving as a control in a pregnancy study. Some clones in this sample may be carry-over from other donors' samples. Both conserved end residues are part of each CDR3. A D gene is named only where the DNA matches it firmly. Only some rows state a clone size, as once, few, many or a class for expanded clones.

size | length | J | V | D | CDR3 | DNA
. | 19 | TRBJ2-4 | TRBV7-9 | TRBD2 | CASSFRLAGGPLNKNIQYF | TGTGCCAGCAGCTTTCGCCTAGCGGGGGGACCCTTGAACAAAAACATTCAGTACTTC
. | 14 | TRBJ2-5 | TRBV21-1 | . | CASSKAGSKETQYF | TGTGCCAGCAGCAAAGCGGGTAGCAAAGAGACCCAGTACTTC
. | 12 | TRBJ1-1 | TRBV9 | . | CASRFTDTEAFF | TGTGCCAGCAGATTCACAGACACTGAAGCTTTCTTT
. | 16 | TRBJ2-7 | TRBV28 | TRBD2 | CASSQIAGGAPYEQYF | TGTGCCAGCAGCCAGATAGCGGGGGGGGCCCCCTACGAGCAGTACTTC
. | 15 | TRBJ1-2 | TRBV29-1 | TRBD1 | CSVEDRTGGNYGYTF | TGCAGCGTGGAAGATAGGACAGGGGGCAACTATGGCTACACCTTC
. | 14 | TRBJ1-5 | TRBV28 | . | CASRQGGSNQPQHF | TGTGCCAGCAGACAGGGTGGGAGCAATCAGCCCCAGCATTTT
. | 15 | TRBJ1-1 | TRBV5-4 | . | CASSFQDTTNTEAFF | TGTGCCAGCAGCTTCCAGGACACAACTAACACTGAAGCTTTCTTT
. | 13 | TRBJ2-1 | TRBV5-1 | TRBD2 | CASSFSPGGAKFF | TGCGCCAGCAGCTTTTCCCCCGGGGGGGCGAAGTTCTTC
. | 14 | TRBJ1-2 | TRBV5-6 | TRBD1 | CASSSGTGVSGYTF | TGTGCCAGCAGCTCCGGGACAGGGGTCTCTGGCTACACCTTC
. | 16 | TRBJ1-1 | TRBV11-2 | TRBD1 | CASSPRGGQGVPEAFF | TGTGCCAGCAGCCCCCGAGGGGGCCAGGGGGTCCCTGAAGCTTTCTTT
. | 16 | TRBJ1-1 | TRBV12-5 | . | CASGDFPGVANTEAFF | TGTGCTAGTGGCGATTTCCCAGGGGTGGCGAACACTGAAGCTTTCTTT
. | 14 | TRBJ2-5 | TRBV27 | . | CASSFPGSLGTQYF | TGTGCCAGCAGTTTCCCAGGCAGTTTGGGGACCCAGTACTTC
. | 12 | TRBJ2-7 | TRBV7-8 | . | CASSLVRSEQYF | TGTGCCAGCAGCCTGGTTAGGAGCGAGCAGTACTTC
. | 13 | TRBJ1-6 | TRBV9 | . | CASSPAEDSPLHF | TGTGCCAGCTCCCCCGCCGAGGATTCACCCCTCCACTTT
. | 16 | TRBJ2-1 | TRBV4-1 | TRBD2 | CASSQIAGGPYNEQFF | TGCGCCAGCAGCCAAATAGCGGGGGGGCCTTACAATGAGCAGTTCTTC
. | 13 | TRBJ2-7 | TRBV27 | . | CASSSTPGHEQYF | TGTGCCAGCAGTTCGACACCTGGCCACGAGCAGTACTTC
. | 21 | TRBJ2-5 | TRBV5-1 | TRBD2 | CASSSIRDGWTSEDYQETQYF | TGCGCCAGCAGCTCAATCCGGGACGGATGGACTAGCGAAGACTACCAAGAGACCCAGTACTTC
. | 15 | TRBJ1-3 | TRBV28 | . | CASENTWSSGNTIYF | TGTGCCAGCGAGAACACTTGGAGCTCTGGAAACACCATATATTTT
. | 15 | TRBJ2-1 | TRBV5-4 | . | CASTEKADTYNEQFF | TGTGCCAGCACTGAGAAAGCGGATACCTACAATGAGCAGTTCTTC
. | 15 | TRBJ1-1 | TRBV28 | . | CASSLTGPGDTEAFF | TGTGCCAGCAGTCTGACAGGCCCCGGGGACACTGAAGCTTTCTTT
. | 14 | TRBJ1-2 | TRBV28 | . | CASSLQRSNYGYTF | TGTGCCAGCAGTTTGCAGAGGTCTAACTATGGCTACACCTTC
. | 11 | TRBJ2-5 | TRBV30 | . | CAWRTDETQYF | TGTGCCTGGCGGACAGACGAGACCCAGTACTTC
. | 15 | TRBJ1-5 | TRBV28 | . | CASSLRRQAQRPQHF | TGTGCCAGCAGTTTACGCCGACAGGCCCAGCGGCCCCAGCATTTT
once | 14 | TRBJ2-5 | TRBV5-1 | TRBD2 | CASTRLAGVETQYF | TGCGCCAGCACCAGACTAGCGGGGGTAGAGACCCAGTACTTC
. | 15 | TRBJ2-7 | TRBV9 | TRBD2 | CASSVGVAGGAEQYF | TGTGCCAGCAGCGTAGGGGTAGCGGGAGGGGCCGAGCAGTACTTC
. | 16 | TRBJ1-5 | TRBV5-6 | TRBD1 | CASSRTGGTPYQPQHF | TGTGCCAGCAGCCGGACAGGGGGGACCCCCTATCAGCCCCAGCATTTT
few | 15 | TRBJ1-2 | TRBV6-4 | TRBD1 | CASSDLGQGMGGYTF | TGTGCCAGCAGTGACTTGGGACAGGGAATGGGGGGCTACACCTTC
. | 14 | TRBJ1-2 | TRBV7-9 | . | CASSPRGLNYGYTF | TGTGCCAGCAGCCCCAGGGGCCTCAACTATGGCTACACCTTC
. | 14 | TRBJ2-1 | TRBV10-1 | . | CASSDVVRGDEQFF | TGCGCCAGCAGTGATGTGGTGCGGGGCGATGAGCAGTTCTTC
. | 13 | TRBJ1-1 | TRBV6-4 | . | CASSGREDTEAFF | TGTGCCAGCAGTGGTAGGGAGGACACTGAAGCTTTCTTT
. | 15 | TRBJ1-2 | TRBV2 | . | CASSEAGGGGFGYTF | TGTGCCAGCAGTGAAGCCGGTGGGGGGGGCTTTGGCTACACCTTC
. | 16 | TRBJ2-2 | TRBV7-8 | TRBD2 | CASSPTSGANTGELFF | TGTGCCAGCAGCCCGACTAGCGGAGCGAACACCGGGGAGCTGTTTTTT
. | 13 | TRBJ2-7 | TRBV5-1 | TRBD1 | CASSLSGGYEQYF | TGCGCCAGCAGTTTGTCAGGGGGATACGAGCAGTACTTC